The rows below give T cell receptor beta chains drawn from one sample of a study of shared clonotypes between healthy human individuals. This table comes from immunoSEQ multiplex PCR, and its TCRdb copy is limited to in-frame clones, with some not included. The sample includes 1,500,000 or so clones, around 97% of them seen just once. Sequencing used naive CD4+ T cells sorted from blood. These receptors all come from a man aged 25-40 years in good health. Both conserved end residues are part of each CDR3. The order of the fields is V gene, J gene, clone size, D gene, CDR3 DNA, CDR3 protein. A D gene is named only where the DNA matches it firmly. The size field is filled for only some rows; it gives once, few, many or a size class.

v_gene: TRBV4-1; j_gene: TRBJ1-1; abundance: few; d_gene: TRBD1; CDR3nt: TGCGCCAGCAGCCAACGTACACGGGACAGGGTAAGTAGGGCTGAAGCTTTCTTT; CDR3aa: CASSQRTRDRVSRAEAFF
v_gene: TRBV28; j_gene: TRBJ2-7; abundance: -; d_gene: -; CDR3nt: TGTGCCAGCAGTCCGGGACTCCTCTACGAGCAGTACTTC; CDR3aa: CASSPGLLYEQYF
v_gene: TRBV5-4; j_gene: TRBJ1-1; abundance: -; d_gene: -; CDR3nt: TGTGCCAGCAGCTTGGACTTACACACTGAAGCTTTCTTT; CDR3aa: CASSLDLHTEAFF
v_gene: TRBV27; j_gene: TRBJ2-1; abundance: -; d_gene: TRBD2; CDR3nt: TGTGCCAGCAGTTTCCGCGGACTAGCGGGAGGGTACAATGAGCAGTTCTTC; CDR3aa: CASSFRGLAGGYNEQFF
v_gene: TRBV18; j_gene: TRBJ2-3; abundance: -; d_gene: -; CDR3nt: TGTGCCAGCTCCCCTGACTCCCCAGATACGCAGTATTTT; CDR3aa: CASSPDSPDTQYF
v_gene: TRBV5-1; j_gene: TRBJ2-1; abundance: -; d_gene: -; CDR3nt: TGCGCCAGCAGCTTGGCCAGCCGGAATGAGCAGTTCTTC; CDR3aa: CASSLASRNEQFF
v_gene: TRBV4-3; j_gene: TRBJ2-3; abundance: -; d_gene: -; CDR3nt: TGCGCCAGCAGCCAAGAAAGTAGCGGCGGTGCAGATACGCAGTATTTT; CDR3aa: CASSQESSGGADTQYF
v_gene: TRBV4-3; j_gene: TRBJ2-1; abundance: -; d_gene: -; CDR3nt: TGCGCCAGCAGCCTAGGGACACTCTCTACCGCCTCCTACAATGAGCAGTTCTTC; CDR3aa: CASSLGTLSTASYNEQFF
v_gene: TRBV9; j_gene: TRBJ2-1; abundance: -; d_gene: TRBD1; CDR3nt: TGTGCCAGCAGCCCCAGGGGACAGGGGTCCTACAATGAGCAGTTCTTC; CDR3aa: CASSPRGQGSYNEQFF
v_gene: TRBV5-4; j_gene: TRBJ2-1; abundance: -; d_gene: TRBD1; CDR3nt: TGTGCCAGCAGCTCAGGGACAGGGCCTACCTACAATGAGCAGTTCTTC; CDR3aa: CASSSGTGPTYNEQFF
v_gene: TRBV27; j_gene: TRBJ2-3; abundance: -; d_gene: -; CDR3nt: TGTGCCAGCAGTGGTATGGGGGGTCCAGATACGCAGTATTTT; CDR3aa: CASSGMGGPDTQYF
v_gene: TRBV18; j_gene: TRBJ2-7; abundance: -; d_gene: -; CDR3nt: TGTGCCAGCTCACCTAGGACGGCTATTTACTACGAGCAGTACTTC; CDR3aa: CASSPRTAIYYEQYF
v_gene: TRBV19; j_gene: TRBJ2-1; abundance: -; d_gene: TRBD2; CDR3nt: TGTGCCAGTAGTATCATGACTAGCGGGAGAGGTGAGCAGTTCTTC; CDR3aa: CASSIMTSGRGEQFF
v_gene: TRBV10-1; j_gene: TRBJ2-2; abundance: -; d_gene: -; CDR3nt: TGCGCCAGCAGCAGGGGTAACACCGGGGAGCTGTTTTTT; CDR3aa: CASSRGNTGELFF
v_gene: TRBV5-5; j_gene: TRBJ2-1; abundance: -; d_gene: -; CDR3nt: TGTGCCAGCACCACATCAAGAAAGAATGAGCAGTTCTTC; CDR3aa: CASTTSRKNEQFF
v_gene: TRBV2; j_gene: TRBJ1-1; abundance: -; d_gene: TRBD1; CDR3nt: TGTGCCAGCAGACTTACAGGGGCGGTATCTGAAGCTTTCTTT; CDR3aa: CASRLTGAVSEAFF
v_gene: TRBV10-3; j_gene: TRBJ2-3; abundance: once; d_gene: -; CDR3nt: TGTGCCATCCAAAAGGGGGGTGATGGAGATACGCAGTATTTT; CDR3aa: CAIQKGGDGDTQYF
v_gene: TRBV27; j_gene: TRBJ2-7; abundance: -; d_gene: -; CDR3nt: TGTGCCAGCAGAGGAATCTACGAGCAGTACTTC; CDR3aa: CASRGIYEQYF
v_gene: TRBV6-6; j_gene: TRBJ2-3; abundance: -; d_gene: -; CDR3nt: TGTGCCAGCAGTTACGCACGGTTCACAGATACGCAGTATTTT; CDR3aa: CASSYARFTDTQYF
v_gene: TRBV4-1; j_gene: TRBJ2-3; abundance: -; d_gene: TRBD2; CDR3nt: TGCGCCAGCAGCCTACTTGGACTAGCCGCAGATACGCAGTATTTT; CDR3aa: CASSLLGLAADTQYF
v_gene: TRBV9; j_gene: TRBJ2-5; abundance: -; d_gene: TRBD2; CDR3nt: TGTGCCAGCAGCCCACACGTTCAAGCGGGAGGGAAAGAGACCCAGTACTTC; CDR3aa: CASSPHVQAGGKETQYF
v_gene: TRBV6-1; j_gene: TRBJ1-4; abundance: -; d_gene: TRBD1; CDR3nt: TGTGCCAGCAGTGAAGGTTTCGTAGGGACAGGGTCCGGAAAACTGTTTTTT; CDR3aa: CASSEGFVGTGSGKLFF